Listed below are T cell receptor beta chains from one sample, sequenced in a study of cytomegalovirus exposure and HLA in healthy donors. Libraries were prepared by immunoSEQ multiplex PCR; TCRdb keeps only in-frame clonotypes and omits some of them. The sample shows more than 150,000 clones, 75% to 85% of them seen only once. The sequencing sample was made of PBMCs. The receptors were sampled from a girl aged 10 to 17 in good health and CMV-seropositive. CDR3s include the opening cysteine and the closing phenylalanine or tryptophan. D genes are given only for firm matches. Expanded clones get a size class; other rows say once, few or many, or leave the size out.

clone_size: -; j_call: TRBJ2-4; d_call: TRBD2; v_call: TRBV9; cdr3_aa: CASSVELAAGLDIQYF; cdr3_nt: TGTGCCAGCAGCGTAGAACTAGCGGCAGGATTGGACATTCAGTACTTC
clone_size: few; j_call: TRBJ1-1; d_call: -; v_call: TRBV11-2; cdr3_aa: CASSFGQNTEAFF; cdr3_nt: TGTGCCAGCAGCTTCGGACAGAACACTGAAGCTTTCTTT
clone_size: -; j_call: TRBJ2-7; d_call: TRBD2; v_call: TRBV5-4; cdr3_aa: CASSSRPSGIEQYF; cdr3_nt: TGTGCCAGCAGCTCCCGGCCTAGCGGCATCGAGCAGTACTTC
clone_size: -; j_call: TRBJ2-5; d_call: TRBD2; v_call: TRBV15; cdr3_aa: CATSRDGAGGGETQYF; cdr3_nt: TGTGCCACCAGCAGAGATGGGGCAGGCGGGGGGGAGACCCAGTACTTC
clone_size: -; j_call: TRBJ1-5; d_call: -; v_call: TRBV9; cdr3_aa: CARDPGEDQPQHF; cdr3_nt: TGTGCCAGGGACCCGGGAGAGGATCAGCCCCAGCATTTT
clone_size: once; j_call: TRBJ2-1; d_call: TRBD1; v_call: TRBV27; cdr3_aa: CASSFDRGRTYNEQFF; cdr3_nt: TGTGCCAGCAGTTTCGACAGGGGGCGGACGTACAATGAGCAGTTCTTC
clone_size: few; j_call: TRBJ2-7; d_call: TRBD2; v_call: TRBV7-2; cdr3_aa: CASSFGGGSYEQYF; cdr3_nt: TGTGCCAGCAGCTTCGGGGGGGGCTCCTACGAGCAGTACTTC
clone_size: -; j_call: TRBJ1-4; d_call: TRBD1; v_call: TRBV19; cdr3_aa: CASSGRTGTNEKLFF; cdr3_nt: TGTGCCAGTAGCGGGAGGACAGGGACTAATGAAAAACTGTTTTTT
clone_size: -; j_call: TRBJ1-6; d_call: -; v_call: TRBV5-1; cdr3_aa: CASSLWVGASSPLHF; cdr3_nt: TGCGCCAGCAGCTTATGGGTGGGGGCCAGTTCACCCCTCCACTTT
clone_size: -; j_call: TRBJ2-3; d_call: -; v_call: TRBV5-1; cdr3_aa: CASSQNTDTQYF; cdr3_nt: TGCGCCAGCAGCCAAAATACAGATACGCAGTATTTT
clone_size: -; j_call: TRBJ2-7; d_call: -; v_call: TRBV2; cdr3_aa: CASSKTATYEQYF; cdr3_nt: TGTGCCAGCAGTAAGACAGCAACCTACGAGCAGTACTTC
clone_size: -; j_call: TRBJ2-5; d_call: TRBD2; v_call: TRBV4-3; cdr3_aa: CASSPQRGETQYF; cdr3_nt: TGCGCCAGCAGCCCACAGCGGGGAGAGACCCAGTACTTC
clone_size: -; j_call: TRBJ2-1; d_call: TRBD2; v_call: TRBV2; cdr3_aa: CASSDGLAGGLSYNEQFF; cdr3_nt: TGTGCCAGCAGTGACGGACTAGCGGGGGGCCTTTCCTACAATGAGCAGTTCTTC
clone_size: -; j_call: TRBJ2-3; d_call: -; v_call: TRBV2; cdr3_aa: CASSGVDTQYF; cdr3_nt: TGTGCCAGCAGTGGAGTGGATACGCAGTATTTT
clone_size: -; j_call: TRBJ1-3; d_call: -; v_call: TRBV10-3; cdr3_aa: CAISEVRGSGNTIYF; cdr3_nt: TGTGCCATCAGTGAGGTCCGGGGGTCTGGAAACACCATATATTTT
clone_size: few; j_call: TRBJ2-5; d_call: TRBD1; v_call: TRBV6-1; cdr3_aa: CASSEGQGGETQYF; cdr3_nt: TGTGCCAGCAGTGAAGGACAGGGTGGAGAGACCCAGTACTTC
clone_size: -; j_call: TRBJ2-7; d_call: TRBD1; v_call: TRBV5-1; cdr3_aa: CASSFNQGVHEQYF; cdr3_nt: TGCGCCAGCAGCTTTAACCAGGGGGTCCACGAGCAGTACTTC
clone_size: -; j_call: TRBJ2-3; d_call: -; v_call: TRBV18; cdr3_aa: CASSPPPGSTDTQYF; cdr3_nt: TGTGCCAGCTCACCACCTCCGGGGAGCACAGATACGCAGTATTTT
clone_size: -; j_call: TRBJ2-5; d_call: -; v_call: TRBV6-6; cdr3_aa: CAWGQSLETQYF; cdr3_nt: TGTGCATGGGGGCAGAGTTTGGAGACCCAGTACTTC
clone_size: -; j_call: TRBJ1-1; d_call: -; v_call: TRBV4-3; cdr3_aa: CASSPSGLLNTEAFF; cdr3_nt: TGCGCCAGCAGCCCCTCGGGACTTTTGAACACTGAAGCTTTCTTT
clone_size: -; j_call: TRBJ1-2; d_call: -; v_call: TRBV2; cdr3_aa: CASSEALLGASNYGYTF; cdr3_nt: TGTGCCAGCAGTGAAGCGCTTCTTGGGGCCTCTAACTATGGCTACACCTTC
clone_size: -; j_call: TRBJ1-1; d_call: TRBD1; v_call: TRBV19; cdr3_aa: CASRPGGTEAFF; cdr3_nt: TGTGCCAGTAGACCAGGGGGCACTGAAGCTTTCTTT
clone_size: -; j_call: TRBJ2-2; d_call: TRBD1; v_call: TRBV9; cdr3_aa: CASSPWIQGETGELFF; cdr3_nt: TGTGCCAGCAGCCCCTGGATACAGGGGGAAACCGGGGAGCTGTTTTTT
clone_size: -; j_call: TRBJ2-3; d_call: TRBD2; v_call: TRBV5-4; cdr3_aa: CASSTGTTLSTQYF; cdr3_nt: TGTGCCAGCAGCACTGGGACTACCCTATCGACGCAGTATTTT
clone_size: -; j_call: TRBJ1-6; d_call: -; v_call: TRBV19; cdr3_aa: CASSTSHRAFAPLHF; cdr3_nt: TGTGCCAGTAGCACATCCCACAGGGCATTTGCACCCCTCCACTTT
clone_size: once; j_call: TRBJ1-3; d_call: -; v_call: TRBV19; cdr3_aa: CASSAPGGLYF; cdr3_nt: TGTGCCAGTAGTGCCCCCGGGGGGCTATATTTT
clone_size: few; j_call: TRBJ1-6; d_call: -; v_call: TRBV19; cdr3_aa: CASSFDRPAGQSSYNSPLHF; cdr3_nt: TGTGCCAGTAGTTTCGACCGACCAGCGGGACAAAGCTCCTATAATTCACCCCTCCACTTT
clone_size: -; j_call: TRBJ1-1; d_call: TRBD1; v_call: TRBV27; cdr3_aa: CASKQGSGTEAFF; cdr3_nt: TGTGCCAGCAAACAGGGGAGCGGGACTGAAGCTTTCTTT
clone_size: once; j_call: TRBJ2-7; d_call: TRBD1; v_call: TRBV30; cdr3_aa: CAWSVPGGRYEQYF; cdr3_nt: TGTGCCTGGAGTGTACCAGGGGGCAGGTACGAGCAGTACTTC
clone_size: -; j_call: TRBJ1-2; d_call: TRBD1; v_call: TRBV7-9; cdr3_aa: CASRSSGTGYGYTF; cdr3_nt: TGTGCCAGCAGGTCATCCGGGACAGGCTATGGCTACACCTTC
clone_size: -; j_call: TRBJ2-7; d_call: TRBD2; v_call: TRBV7-2; cdr3_aa: CASSLVHSGGAREQYF; cdr3_nt: TGTGCCAGCAGCTTAGTACATAGCGGGGGGGCCCGCGAGCAGTACTTC
clone_size: -; j_call: TRBJ1-5; d_call: -; v_call: TRBV9; cdr3_aa: CARSRGGALFEPQHF; cdr3_nt: TGTGCCCGTAGCAGGGGCGGTGCCTTATTCGAGCCCCAGCATTTT
clone_size: few; j_call: TRBJ2-3; d_call: -; v_call: TRBV10-1; cdr3_aa: CASSEGQLGADTQYF; cdr3_nt: TGCGCCAGCAGTGAGGGACAGCTGGGGGCAGATACGCAGTATTTT
clone_size: few; j_call: TRBJ2-5; d_call: TRBD2; v_call: TRBV9; cdr3_aa: CASSVAAGGEETQYF; cdr3_nt: TGTGCCAGCAGCGTAGCGGCGGGGGGAGAAGAGACCCAGTACTTC
clone_size: -; j_call: TRBJ2-3; d_call: TRBD1; v_call: TRBV5-1; cdr3_aa: CASSRGTGADTQYF; cdr3_nt: TGCGCCAGCAGCCGGGGGACAGGGGCAGATACGCAGTATTTT
clone_size: -; j_call: TRBJ2-7; d_call: -; v_call: TRBV6-5; cdr3_aa: CASSRVVGGEEQYF; cdr3_nt: TGTGCCAGCAGTCGAGTAGTAGGGGGAGAAGAGCAGTACTTC
clone_size: -; j_call: TRBJ1-5; d_call: -; v_call: TRBV2; cdr3_aa: CASSDVRQPQHF; cdr3_nt: TGTGCCAGCAGTGACGTCCGTCAGCCCCAGCATTTT
clone_size: once; j_call: TRBJ2-2; d_call: -; v_call: TRBV27; cdr3_aa: CASSLRLNTGELFF; cdr3_nt: TGTGCCAGCAGTTTGCGGCTGAACACCGGGGAGCTGTTTTTT
clone_size: -; j_call: TRBJ2-2; d_call: -; v_call: TRBV7-7; cdr3_aa: CASSLEFTRFPGELFF; cdr3_nt: TGTGCCAGCAGCTTAGAATTCACCCGGTTCCCCGGGGAGCTGTTTTTT
clone_size: -; j_call: TRBJ2-3; d_call: -; v_call: TRBV10-3; cdr3_aa: CANSAGHSTDTQYF; cdr3_nt: TGTGCCAACTCCGCCGGACACAGCACAGATACGCAGTATTTT
clone_size: -; j_call: TRBJ2-2; d_call: TRBD1; v_call: TRBV6-1; cdr3_aa: CASSGRGQTNTGELFF; cdr3_nt: TGTGCCAGCAGTGGCCGGGGACAGACGAACACCGGGGAGCTGTTTTTT
clone_size: -; j_call: TRBJ2-5; d_call: TRBD1; v_call: TRBV29-1; cdr3_aa: CSVNSDRGREQYF; cdr3_nt: TGCAGCGTGAACTCCGACAGGGGGCGGGAGCAGTACTTC
clone_size: -; j_call: TRBJ2-6; d_call: TRBD1; v_call: TRBV19; cdr3_aa: CASNHPGLQGRHGANVLTF; cdr3_nt: TGTGCCAGTAATCATCCCGGCTTACAGGGGCGCCATGGGGCCAACGTCCTGACTTTC
clone_size: -; j_call: TRBJ2-2; d_call: TRBD2; v_call: TRBV2; cdr3_aa: CASSLHSLGTSGGTGELFF; cdr3_nt: TGTGCCAGCAGTCTCCATTCCCTTGGGACTAGCGGGGGGACCGGGGAGCTGTTTTTT
clone_size: -; j_call: TRBJ2-1; d_call: TRBD1; v_call: TRBV27; cdr3_aa: CASSLGGDRAAYEQFF; cdr3_nt: TGTGCCAGCAGTTTAGGGGGGGACAGGGCTGCCTATGAGCAGTTCTTC
clone_size: -; j_call: TRBJ2-3; d_call: TRBD2; v_call: TRBV10-3; cdr3_aa: CAISVGGGTDTQYF; cdr3_nt: TGTGCCATCAGTGTTGGGGGGGGAACAGATACGCAGTATTTT
clone_size: -; j_call: TRBJ2-7; d_call: TRBD1; v_call: TRBV5-6; cdr3_aa: CASSQDREYYEQYF; cdr3_nt: TGTGCCAGCAGCCAGGACAGGGAGTACTACGAGCAGTACTTC
clone_size: -; j_call: TRBJ2-7; d_call: -; v_call: TRBV7-7; cdr3_aa: CASSSLSSAEQYF; cdr3_nt: TGTGCCAGCAGCTCCCTTAGTAGCGCCGAGCAGTACTTC
clone_size: once; j_call: TRBJ2-2; d_call: TRBD1; v_call: TRBV7-9; cdr3_aa: CASSARQGPNTGELFF; cdr3_nt: TGTGCCAGCAGCGCAAGACAGGGTCCGAACACCGGGGAGCTGTTTTTT
clone_size: once; j_call: TRBJ2-7; d_call: -; v_call: TRBV27; cdr3_aa: CASSFKTEYEQYF; cdr3_nt: TGTGCCAGCAGTTTCAAGACGGAGTACGAGCAGTACTTC
clone_size: -; j_call: TRBJ1-4; d_call: -; v_call: TRBV7-2; cdr3_aa: CASSLVGSSEEKLFF; cdr3_nt: TGTGCCAGCAGCTTAGTAGGCAGTAGCGAGGAAAAACTGTTTTTT
clone_size: -; j_call: TRBJ2-3; d_call: -; v_call: TRBV7-9; cdr3_aa: CASSSTAGTDTQYF; cdr3_nt: TGTGCCAGCAGCTCAACAGCGGGCACAGATACGCAGTATTTT